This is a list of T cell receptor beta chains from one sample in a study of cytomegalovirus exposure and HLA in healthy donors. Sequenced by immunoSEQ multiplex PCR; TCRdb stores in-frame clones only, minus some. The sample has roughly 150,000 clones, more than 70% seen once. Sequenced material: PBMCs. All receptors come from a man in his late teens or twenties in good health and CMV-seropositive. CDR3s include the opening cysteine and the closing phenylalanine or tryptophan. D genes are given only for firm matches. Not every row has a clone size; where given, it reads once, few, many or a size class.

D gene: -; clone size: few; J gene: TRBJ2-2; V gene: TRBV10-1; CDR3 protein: CASSDLNTGELFF; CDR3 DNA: TGCGCCAGCAGTGATTTAAACACCGGGGAGCTGTTTTTT
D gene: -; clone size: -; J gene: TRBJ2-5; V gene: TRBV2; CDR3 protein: CASSGTTGETQYF; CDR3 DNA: TGTGCCAGCAGTGGGACTACTGGAGAGACCCAGTACTTC
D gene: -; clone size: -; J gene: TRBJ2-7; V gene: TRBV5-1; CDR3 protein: CASSLAVGYEQYF; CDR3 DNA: TGCGCCAGCAGCTTGGCCGTCGGTTACGAGCAGTACTTC
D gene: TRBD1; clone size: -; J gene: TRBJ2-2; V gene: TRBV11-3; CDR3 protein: CASSSGQGTGELFF; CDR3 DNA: TGTGCCAGCAGCTCAGGACAGGGCACCGGGGAGCTGTTTTTT
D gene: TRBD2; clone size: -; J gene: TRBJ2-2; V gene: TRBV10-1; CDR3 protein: CASSLTSEYTGELFF; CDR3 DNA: TGCGCCAGCAGCTTAACTAGCGAGTACACCGGGGAGCTGTTTTTT
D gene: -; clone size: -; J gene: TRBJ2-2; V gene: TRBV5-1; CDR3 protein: CASSGGPRELFF; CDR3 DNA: TGCGCCAGCAGCGGTGGGCCGCGGGAGCTGTTTTTT
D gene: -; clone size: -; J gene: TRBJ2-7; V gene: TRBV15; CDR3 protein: CATSRNGVNEQYF; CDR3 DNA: TGTGCCACCAGCAGGAACGGTGTCAACGAGCAGTACTTC
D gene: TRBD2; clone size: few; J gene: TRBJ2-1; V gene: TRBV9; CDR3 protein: CASSGGLAHYNEQFF; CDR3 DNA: TGTGCCAGCAGCGGGGGACTAGCGCATTACAATGAGCAGTTCTTC
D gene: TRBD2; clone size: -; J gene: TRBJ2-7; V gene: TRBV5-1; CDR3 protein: CASSSERETNEQYF; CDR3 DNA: TGCGCCAGCAGCTCCGAGCGGGAGACCAACGAGCAGTACTTC
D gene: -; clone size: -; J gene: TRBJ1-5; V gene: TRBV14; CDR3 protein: CASSPSGGEPQHF; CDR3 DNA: TGTGCCAGCAGCCCCTCGGGAGGGGAACCCCAGCATTTT
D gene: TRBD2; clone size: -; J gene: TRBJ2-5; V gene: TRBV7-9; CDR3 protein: CASSSTSGRGETQYF; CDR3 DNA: TGTGCCAGCAGCTCGACCAGCGGGAGAGGTGAGACCCAGTACTTC
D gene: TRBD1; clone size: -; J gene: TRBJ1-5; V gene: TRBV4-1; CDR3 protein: CASSQDAGQNPNQPQHF; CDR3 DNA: TGCGCCAGCAGCCAAGATGCGGGACAGAATCCCAATCAGCCCCAGCATTTT
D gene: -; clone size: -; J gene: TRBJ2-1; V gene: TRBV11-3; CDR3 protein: CASARGDGAGTYNEQFF; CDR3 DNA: TGTGCCAGCGCCCGCGGAGACGGAGCGGGCACTTACAATGAGCAGTTCTTC
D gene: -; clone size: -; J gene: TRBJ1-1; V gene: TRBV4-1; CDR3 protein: CASSQDRLSQGNTEAFF; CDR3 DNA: TGCGCCAGCAGCCAAGATAGACTTAGTCAAGGGAACACTGAAGCTTTCTTT
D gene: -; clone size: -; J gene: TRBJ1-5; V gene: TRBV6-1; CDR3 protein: CASRSQGNQPQHF; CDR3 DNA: TGTGCCAGCAGGTCACAGGGAAATCAGCCCCAGCATTTT
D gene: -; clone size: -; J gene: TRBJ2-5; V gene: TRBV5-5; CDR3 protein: CASSLRGQGGMGETQYF; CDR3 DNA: TGTGCCAGCAGCTTGCGCGGACAAGGAGGGATGGGAGAGACCCAGTACTTC
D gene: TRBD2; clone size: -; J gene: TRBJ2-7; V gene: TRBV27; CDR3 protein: CASSYAGEDEQYF; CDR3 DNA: TGTGCCAGCAGTTATGCGGGAGAGGACGAGCAGTACTTC
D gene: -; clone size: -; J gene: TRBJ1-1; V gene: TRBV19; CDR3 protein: CASSIVHSPGNTEAFF; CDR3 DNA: TGTGCCAGTAGTATAGTCCACTCTCCGGGGAACACTGAAGCTTTCTTT
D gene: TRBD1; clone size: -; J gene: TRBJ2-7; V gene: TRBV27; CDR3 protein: CASSLQGAGEQYF; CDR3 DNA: TGTGCCAGCAGTTTACAGGGGGCTGGCGAGCAGTACTTC
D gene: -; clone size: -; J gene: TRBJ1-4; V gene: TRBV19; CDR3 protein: CASSIGGIRTEKLFF; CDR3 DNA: TGTGCCAGTAGTATTGGGGGCATAAGGACCGAAAAACTGTTTTTT
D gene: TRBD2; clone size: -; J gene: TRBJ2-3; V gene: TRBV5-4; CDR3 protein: CASSLIGLAGAGDTQYF; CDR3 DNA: TGTGCCAGCAGCTTGATAGGACTAGCGGGAGCGGGAGATACGCAGTATTTT
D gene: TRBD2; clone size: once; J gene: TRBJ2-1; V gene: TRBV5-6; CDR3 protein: CASSFTSGAPYNEQFF; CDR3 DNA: TGTGCCAGCAGCTTTACTAGCGGAGCCCCTTACAATGAGCAGTTCTTC
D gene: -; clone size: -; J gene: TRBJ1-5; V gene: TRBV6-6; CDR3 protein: CASSYVQGQPQHF; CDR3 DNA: TGTGCCAGCAGTTATGTACAGGGCCAGCCCCAGCATTTT
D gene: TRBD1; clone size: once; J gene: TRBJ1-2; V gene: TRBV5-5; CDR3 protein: CASSLGQGPRLSIYGYTF; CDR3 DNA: TGTGCCAGCAGCCTGGGACAGGGGCCGAGACTGTCTATCTATGGCTACACCTTC
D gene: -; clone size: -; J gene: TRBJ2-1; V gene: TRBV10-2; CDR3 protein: CASGKGSYNEQFF; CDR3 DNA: TGCGCCAGCGGGAAGGGGTCCTACAATGAGCAGTTCTTC
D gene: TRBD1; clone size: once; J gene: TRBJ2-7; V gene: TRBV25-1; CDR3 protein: CTSTPRTTGALSYEQYF; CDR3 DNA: TGTACCAGCACCCCAAGGACGACAGGGGCCCTCTCCTACGAGCAGTACTTC
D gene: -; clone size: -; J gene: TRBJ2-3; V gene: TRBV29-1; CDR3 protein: CSVAHLGGSTDTQYF; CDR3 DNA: TGCAGCGTGGCCCACCTGGGGGGATCCACAGATACGCAGTATTTT
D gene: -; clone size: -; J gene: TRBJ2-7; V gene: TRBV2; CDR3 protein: CASSPFLEDEQYF; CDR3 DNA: TGTGCCAGCAGCCCTTTCCTGGAGGACGAGCAGTACTTC
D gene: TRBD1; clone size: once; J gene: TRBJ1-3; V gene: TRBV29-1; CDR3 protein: CSVGDRGNGNTIYF; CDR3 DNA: TGCAGCGTTGGGGACAGGGGTAATGGAAACACCATATATTTT
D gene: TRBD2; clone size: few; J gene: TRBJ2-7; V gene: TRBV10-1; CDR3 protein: CASSASGSYEQYF; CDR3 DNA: TGCGCCAGCAGTGCTAGCGGGAGTTACGAGCAGTACTTC
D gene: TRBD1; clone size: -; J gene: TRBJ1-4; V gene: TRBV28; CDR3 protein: CASSLAGTGGEKLFF; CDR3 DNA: TGTGCCAGCAGTCTCGCCGGGACAGGGGGCGAAAAACTGTTTTTT
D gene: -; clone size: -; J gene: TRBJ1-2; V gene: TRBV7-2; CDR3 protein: CASSPLLGGGDYGYTF; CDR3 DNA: TGTGCCAGCAGCCCCCTCTTGGGGGGAGGGGACTATGGCTACACCTTC
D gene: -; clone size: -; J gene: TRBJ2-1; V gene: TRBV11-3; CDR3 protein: CASSSSVRSDEQFF; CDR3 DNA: TGTGCCAGCAGCTCTAGCGTAAGGTCCGATGAGCAGTTCTTC
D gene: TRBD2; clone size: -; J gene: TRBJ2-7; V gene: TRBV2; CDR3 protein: CASSSPGLAGEQYF; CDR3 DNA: TGTGCCAGCAGTTCGCCGGGACTAGCAGGCGAGCAGTACTTC
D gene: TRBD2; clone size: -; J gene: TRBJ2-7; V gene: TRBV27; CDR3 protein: CASSLFQRDPYEQYF; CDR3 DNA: TGTGCCAGCAGTTTATTCCAGCGGGATCCCTACGAGCAGTACTTC
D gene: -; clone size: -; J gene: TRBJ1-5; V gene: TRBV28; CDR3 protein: CASSFSRQSNQPQHF; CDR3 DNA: TGTGCCAGCAGTTTTTCCAGACAAAGCAATCAGCCCCAGCATTTT
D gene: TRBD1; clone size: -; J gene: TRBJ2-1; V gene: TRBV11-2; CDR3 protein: CASSLGTGGGLTQFF; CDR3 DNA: TGTGCCAGCAGCCTGGGGACAGGAGGGGGGCTAACGCAGTTCTTC
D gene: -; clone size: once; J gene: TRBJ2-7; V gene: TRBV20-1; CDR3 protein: CSASNSYEQYF; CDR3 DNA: TGCAGTGCTAGTAACTCCTACGAGCAGTACTTC
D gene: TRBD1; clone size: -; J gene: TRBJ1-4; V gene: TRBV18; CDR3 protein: CASQTGVNEKLFF; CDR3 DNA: TGTGCCAGCCAAACAGGGGTTAACGAAAAACTGTTTTTT
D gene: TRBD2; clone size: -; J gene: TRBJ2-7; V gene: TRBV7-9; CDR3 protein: CSSREGLLAYEQYF; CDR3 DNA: TGTTCCAGCAGGGAGGGTCTCCTCGCCTACGAGCAGTACTTC
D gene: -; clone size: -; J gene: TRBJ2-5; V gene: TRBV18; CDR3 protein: CASSPPLQGGQETQYF; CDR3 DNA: TGTGCCAGCTCACCACCCCTACAGGGGGGGCAAGAGACCCAGTACTTC
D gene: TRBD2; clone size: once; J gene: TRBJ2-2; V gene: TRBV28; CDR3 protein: CASRLVSGRGELFF; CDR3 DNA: TGTGCCAGCAGACTCGTTTCCGGGAGGGGGGAGCTGTTTTTT
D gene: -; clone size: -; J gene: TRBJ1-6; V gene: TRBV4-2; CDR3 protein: CASSRRDFSLSSYNSPLHF; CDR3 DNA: TGTGCCAGCAGCCGGCGGGACTTTAGCCTAAGCTCCTATAATTCACCCCTCCACTTT
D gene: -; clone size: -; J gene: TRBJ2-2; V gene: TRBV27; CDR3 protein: CASSLMAANTGELFF; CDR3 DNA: TGTGCCAGCAGTTTAATGGCCGCGAACACCGGGGAGCTGTTTTTT
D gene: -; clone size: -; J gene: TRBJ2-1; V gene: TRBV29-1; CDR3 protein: CSVEDRRTVTDEQFF; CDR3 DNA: TGCAGCGTTGAAGACCGGAGGACAGTGACGGATGAGCAGTTCTTC
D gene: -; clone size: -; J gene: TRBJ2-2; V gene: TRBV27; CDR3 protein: CASSYRGGRANTGELFF; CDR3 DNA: TGTGCCAGCAGTTATAGAGGGGGACGAGCGAACACCGGGGAGCTGTTTTTT
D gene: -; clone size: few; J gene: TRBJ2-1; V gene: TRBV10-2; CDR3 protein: CASRQRANPINEQFF; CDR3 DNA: TGCGCCAGTCGTCAGCGGGCTAACCCAATTAATGAGCAGTTCTTC
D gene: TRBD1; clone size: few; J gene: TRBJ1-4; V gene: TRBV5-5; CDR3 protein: CASSYGTGTNEKLFF; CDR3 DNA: TGTGCCAGCAGCTACGGGACAGGAACTAATGAAAAACTGTTTTTT
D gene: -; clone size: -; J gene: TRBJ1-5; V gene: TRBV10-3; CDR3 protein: CAISKTRGHLSFSNQPQHF; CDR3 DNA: TGTGCCATCAGTAAAACCAGGGGACACTTATCGTTTAGCAATCAGCCCCAGCATTTT
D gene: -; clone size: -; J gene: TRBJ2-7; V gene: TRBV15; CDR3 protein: CATSRDRTDLWDEQYF; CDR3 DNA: TGTGCCACCAGCAGGGATAGGACAGACCTTTGGGACGAGCAGTACTTC
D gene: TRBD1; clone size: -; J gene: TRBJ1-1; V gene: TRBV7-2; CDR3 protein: CASSFWRETGLIYTEAFF; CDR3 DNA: TGTGCCAGCAGCTTCTGGAGAGAGACAGGGTTAATATACACTGAAGCTTTCTTT
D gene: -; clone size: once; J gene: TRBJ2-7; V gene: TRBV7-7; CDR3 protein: CASSPTGNYEQYF; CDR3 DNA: TGTGCCAGCAGCCCTACAGGGAACTACGAGCAGTACTTC
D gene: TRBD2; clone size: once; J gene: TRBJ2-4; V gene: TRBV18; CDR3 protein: CASSPGGSKNIQYF; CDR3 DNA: TGTGCCAGCTCCCCGGGAGGGTCCAAAAACATTCAGTACTTC